This T cell receptor beta chain was sequenced for a study of cytomegalovirus exposure and HLA in healthy donors. Study-level background: From HLA-typed donors, an early data release held roughly 80 million unique TCRs.

Both 60 Vbeta primers and 13 Jbeta primers went into the PCR. Repertoires were generated with immunoSEQ multiplex PCR, while TCRdb's copy carries only in-frame clones and drops some. The sample yields about 130,000 clones, almost 80% seen once. Donors were nominally healthy when sampled, though unrecorded immune exposures were likely. This TCR came from a female donor in good health and CMV-seronegative. Input material: PBMCs.

CDR3 in DNA: TGTGCCAGCAGCTTCGACAGCTACTATGGCTACACCTTC. It translates to CASSFDSYYGYTF. V and J are TRBV7-9 and TRBJ1-2; TRBD1 might be the D (5 bases). The V gene's germline CDR1 is SEHNR and CDR2 FQNEAQ (reference sequence). This CDR3 has 13 residues. V was clipped by 3 bases and J by 3 bases, with 8 bases between them.